This record covers a single T cell receptor (beta chain). Profiled with immunoSEQ multiplex PCR; TCRdb holds only in-frame clones, not every one. The data contain around 52,000 clones, approximately 83% of them seen just once; the ten biggest clones take up approximately 3.1%. The sample is drawn from a study of OX40 agonist ivuxolimab in advanced cancers. Across the study: The patients got ivuxolimab, which is an agonistic anti-OX40 (CD134) antibody. Patients receiving dose escalation had hepatocellular carcinoma, melanoma, renal cell or head and neck cancer.

Per the germline V gene, CDR1 is LGHNA and CDR2 is YNFKEQ. Trimming stripped 6 bases from V and 1 base from J, with 9 bases between. This CDR3 is built from 14 residues. The sequencing here drew on CD4+ or CD8+ T cells sorted from blood, taken in a trial of the OX40 agonist ivuxolimab. This clonotype was obtained from an adult with an advanced solid tumor such as melanoma, head and neck, liver or kidney cancer. The chain carries TRBV4-2 and TRBJ2-2; perhaps TRBD2 as D (5 bases). The CDR3 here is CASRRERNTGELFF. DNA of the CDR3: TGTGCCAGCAGGAGGGAACGGAACACCGGGGAGCTGTTTTTT.